This entry describes one T cell receptor beta chain. A second PCR of about 6 to 11 cycles used a sample-barcoded 5' primer and a J-beta primer mix. MiXCR, run by TCRdb on the 5' RACE reads, gives a single entry per CDR3 protein. The sample contains around 1,100,000 distinct CDR3 sequences, 35% to 40% of which appear only once. This entry comes from a study of blood T cells in healthy people across ages. Germline V CDR1 and CDR2: MGHRA, YSYEKL. The CDR3 is 17 amino acids. With 1 base removed from V and 2 bases from J, the gap between germline ends came to 17 bases. The sequenced sample consisted of blood. This receptor was identified in a man aged 18 to 35 in good health. This chain uses TRBV4-1 with TRBJ2-5; maybe TRBD1 (5 bases). The CDR3 DNA reads TGCGCCAGCAGCCAAGTAAACGCGGACACCCGTCAAGAGACCCAGTACTTC. Amino acids: CASSQVNADTRQETQYF.